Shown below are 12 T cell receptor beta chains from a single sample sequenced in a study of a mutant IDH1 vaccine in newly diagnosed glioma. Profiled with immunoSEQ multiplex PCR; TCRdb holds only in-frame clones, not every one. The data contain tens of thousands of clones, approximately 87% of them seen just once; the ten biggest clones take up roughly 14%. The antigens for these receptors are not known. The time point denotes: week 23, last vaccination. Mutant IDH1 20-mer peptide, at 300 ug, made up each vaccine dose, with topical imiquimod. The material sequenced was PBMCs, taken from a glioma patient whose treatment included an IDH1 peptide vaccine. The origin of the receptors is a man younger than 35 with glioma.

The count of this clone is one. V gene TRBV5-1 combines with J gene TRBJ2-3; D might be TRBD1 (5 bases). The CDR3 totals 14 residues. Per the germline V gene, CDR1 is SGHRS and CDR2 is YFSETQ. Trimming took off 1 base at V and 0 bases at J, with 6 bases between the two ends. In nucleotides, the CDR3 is TGCGCCAGCAGCTTGCACAGGAGCACAGATACGCAGTATTTT. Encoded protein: CASSLHRSTDTQYF.

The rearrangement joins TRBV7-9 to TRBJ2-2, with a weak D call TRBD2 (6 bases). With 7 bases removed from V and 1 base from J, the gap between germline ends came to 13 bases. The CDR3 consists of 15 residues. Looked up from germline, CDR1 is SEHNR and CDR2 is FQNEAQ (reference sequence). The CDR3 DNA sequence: TGTGCCAGCAAAGGAGGGCGTCTGAACACCGGGGAGCTGTTTTTT. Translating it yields CASKGGRLNTGELFF.

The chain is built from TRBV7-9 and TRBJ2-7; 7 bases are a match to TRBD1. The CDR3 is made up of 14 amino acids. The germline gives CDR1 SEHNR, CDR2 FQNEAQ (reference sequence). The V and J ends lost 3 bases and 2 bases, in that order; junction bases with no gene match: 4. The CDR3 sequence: CASSFDRAAYEQYF. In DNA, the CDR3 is TGTGCCAGCAGCTTCGACAGGGCCGCCTACGAGCAGTACTTC.

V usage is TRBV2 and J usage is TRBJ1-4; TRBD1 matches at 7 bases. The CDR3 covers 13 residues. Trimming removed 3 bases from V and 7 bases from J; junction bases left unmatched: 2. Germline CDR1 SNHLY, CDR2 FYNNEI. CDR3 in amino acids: CASSEGTVEKLFF. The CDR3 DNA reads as TGTGCCAGCAGTGAGGGGACAGTTGAAAAACTGTTTTTT.

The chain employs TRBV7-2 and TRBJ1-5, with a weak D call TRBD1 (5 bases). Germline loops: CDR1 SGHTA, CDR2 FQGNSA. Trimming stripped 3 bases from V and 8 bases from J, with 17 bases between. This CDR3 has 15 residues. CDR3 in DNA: TGTGCCAGCAGCTTTCGGACGCTCCAGGGAGAGCCCCAGCATTTT. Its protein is CASSFRTLQGEPQHF.

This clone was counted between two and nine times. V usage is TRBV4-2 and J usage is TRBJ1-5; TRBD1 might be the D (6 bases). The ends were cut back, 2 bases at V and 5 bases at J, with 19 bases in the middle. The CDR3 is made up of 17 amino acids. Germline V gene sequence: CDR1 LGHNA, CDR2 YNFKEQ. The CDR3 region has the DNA TGTGCCAGCAGCCAATCTCAACGGCGCAGGGGAGATCAGCCCCAGCATTTT. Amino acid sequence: CASSQSQRRRGDQPQHF.

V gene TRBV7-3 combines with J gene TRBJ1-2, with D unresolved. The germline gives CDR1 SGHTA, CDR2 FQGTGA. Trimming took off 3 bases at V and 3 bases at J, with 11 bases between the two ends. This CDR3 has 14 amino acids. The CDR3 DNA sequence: TGTGCCAGCAGCTTGGGTGGGATGGACTATGGCTACACCTTC. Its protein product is CASSLGGMDYGYTF.

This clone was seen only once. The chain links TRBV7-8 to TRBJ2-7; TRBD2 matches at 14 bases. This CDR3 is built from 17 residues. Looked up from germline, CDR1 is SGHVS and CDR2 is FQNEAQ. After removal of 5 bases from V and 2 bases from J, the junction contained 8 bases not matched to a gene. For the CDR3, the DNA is TGTGCCAGCAGCCAGGGACTAGCGGGGGCCATTACCTACGAGCAGTACTTC. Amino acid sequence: CASSQGLAGAITYEQYF.

This CDR3 reads CASSQEAGLYNEQFF. CDR3 bases: TGCGCCAGCAGCCAGGAAGCGGGATTATACAATGAGCAGTTCTTC. The chain joins TRBV4-3 to TRBJ2-1, with 7 bases lining up with TRBD2. Germline V gene sequence: CDR1 LGHNA, CDR2 YSLEER. The V segment lost 3 bases and the J segment 4 bases; nucleotides outside the gene matches: 6. The CDR3 has 15 residues.

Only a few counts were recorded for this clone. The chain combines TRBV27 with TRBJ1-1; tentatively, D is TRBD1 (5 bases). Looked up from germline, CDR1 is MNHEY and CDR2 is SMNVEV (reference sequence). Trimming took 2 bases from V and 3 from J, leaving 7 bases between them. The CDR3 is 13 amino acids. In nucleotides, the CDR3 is TGTGCCAGCAGTTTAAGGGGCTACACTGAAGCTTTCTTT. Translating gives CASSLRGYTEAFF.

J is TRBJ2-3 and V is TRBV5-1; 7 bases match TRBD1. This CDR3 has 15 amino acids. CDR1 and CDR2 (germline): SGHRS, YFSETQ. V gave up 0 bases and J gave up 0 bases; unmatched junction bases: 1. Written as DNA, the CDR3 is TGCGCCAGCAGCTTGGGGGGACAGAGCACAGATACGCAGTATTTT. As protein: CASSLGGQSTDTQYF. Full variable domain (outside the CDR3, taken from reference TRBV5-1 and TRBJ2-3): KAGVTQTPRYLIKTRGQQVTLSCSPISGHRSVSWYQQTPGQGLQFLFEYFSETQRNKGNFPGRFSGRQFSNSRSEMNVSTLELGDSALYLCASSLGGQSTDTQYFGPGTRLTVL.

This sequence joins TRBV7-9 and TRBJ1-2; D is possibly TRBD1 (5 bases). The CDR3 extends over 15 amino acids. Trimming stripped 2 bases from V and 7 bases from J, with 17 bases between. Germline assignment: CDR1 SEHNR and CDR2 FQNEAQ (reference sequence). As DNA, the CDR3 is TGTGCCAGCAGCTTACGTAGGGACGGCCTCGTTGGCTACACCTTC. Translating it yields CASSLRRDGLVGYTF.